These 22 T cell receptor beta chains were all obtained from the same sample, sequenced in a study of beta chain features in type 1 diabetes. Whole-study results and caveats: Among all four CD4+ subsets, Type 1 diabetes patients had TCRB CDR3s that were moderately but significantly shorter.

These receptors have no identified antigens. Reverse transcription of all isolated RNA meant that expressed TCRB transcripts were sequenced. Generated by immunoSEQ multiplex PCR, the TCRdb table keeps only in-frame clones and is missing some. The table lists some 200,000 clones, around 16% of them singletons, with approximately 0.081% in the top ten. The sequenced sample was naive CD4+ T cells from blood. These receptors were collected from a man younger than 45 with type 1 diabetes.

This clone turned up a few times. The chain joins TRBV27 to TRBJ2-7, with 9 bases fitting TRBD1. Germline values: CDR1 MNHEY, CDR2 SMNVEV (reference sequence). The CDR3 sequence is 15 residues long. V dropped 9 bases and J dropped 9; count of bases not matched to a gene: 18. CDR3 protein: CASGPPGTGSIGQYF. The DNA of the CDR3 is TGTGCCAGTGGGCCTCCTGGGACAGGGAGTATTGGGCAGTACTTC.

This clone has a handful of counts. The CDR3 DNA reads TGCGCCAGCAGAAAGACAGGATCAGATACGCAGTATTTT. Translation gives CASRKTGSDTQYF. The V call is TRBV4-1, the J call TRBJ2-3, with D perhaps TRBD1 (6 bases). Germline V lookup: CDR1 MGHRA, CDR2 YSYEKL. Trimming stripped 6 bases from V and 4 bases from J, with 11 bases between. The CDR3 loop spans 13 amino acids.

This clone was seen a few times. The CDR3 DNA is TGTGCCAGCTCACCGGGAGGGGTTCCAGATACGCAGTATTTT. Amino acid sequence: CASSPGGVPDTQYF. The rearrangement uses TRBV18 and TRBJ2-3, with TRBD2 matching over 7 bases. The germline CDR1 and CDR2 sequences are KGHSH and LQKENI. V lost 3 bases, J lost 4 bases, and 4 bases stayed unmatched. This CDR3 has 14 residues.

This clone was counted between two and nine times. The J gene is TRBJ2-3, the V gene TRBV7-9; D may be TRBD1 (6 bases). Germline loops: CDR1 SEHNR, CDR2 FQNEAQ (reference sequence). Between the trimmed V and J ends, which lost 5 bases and 5 bases, there was a span of 23 bases. This CDR3 has 17 residues. The CDR3, as DNA: TGTGCCAGCAGCCTCGGGCCCATAGCAGGGGCTAGAGATACGCAGTATTTT. This codes for CASSLGPIAGARDTQYF. Using reference TRBV7-9 and TRBJ2-3 for the parts outside the CDR3, the full variable domain is DTGVSQNPRHKITKRGQNVTFRCDPISEHNRLYWYRQTLGQGPEFLTYFQNEAQLEKSRLLSDRFSAERPKGSFSTLEIQRTEQGDSAMYLCASSLGPIAGARDTQYFGPGTRLTVL.

The rearrangement joins TRBV7-9 to TRBJ2-5; the match to TRBD1 covers 8 bases. This CDR3 is 16 amino acids long. V was clipped by 5 bases and J by 0 bases; unmatched bases: 8. CDR1 is SEHNR and CDR2 is FQNEAQ in the germline V gene (reference sequence). CDR3 bases: TGTGCCAGCAGCCAAGGTGACAGGGGTTACCAAGAGACCCAGTACTTC. Protein: CASSQGDRGYQETQYF. Full variable domain (rest looked up from reference TRBV7-9 and TRBJ2-5): DTGVSQNPRHKITKRGQNVTFRCDPISEHNRLYWYRQTLGQGPEFLTYFQNEAQLEKSRLLSDRFSAERPKGSFSTLEIQRTEQGDSAMYLCASSQGDRGYQETQYFGPGTRLLVL.

V usage is TRBV4-1 and J usage is TRBJ2-3, with D unresolved. V was trimmed by 5 bases and J by 0 bases, leaving 9 bases between them. The CDR3 contains 14 residues. Germline V gene lookup returns CDR1 MGHRA and CDR2 YSYEKL. CDR3 DNA: TGCGCCAGCAGCTACGATAGGAGCACAGATACGCAGTATTTT. It is translated as CASSYDRSTDTQYF.

V gene TRBV21-1 combines with J gene TRBJ1-1; the tabulated D call, TRBD1, remains unverified against the DNA. TRBV21-1 is flagged as a pseudogene. CDR3 length: 13 residues. The CDR3 nucleotides are TGTGCCAGCAGCAAATTGCGTCCAGGGGGAGCTTTCTTT. This encodes CASSKLRPGGAFF.

This clone was counted only a few times. Other DNA variants within this sample encode the same CDR3. The V call is TRBV7-2, the J call TRBJ2-5; D is uncertain. CDR1 and CDR2 (germline): SGHTA, FQGNSA. There are 11 residues in the CDR3. V lost 5 bases and J 5 bases, leaving 6 bases between the germline ends. CDR3 sequence reads: CASSPQETQYF. The CDR3 DNA reads TGTGCCAGCAGCCCGCAGGAGACCCAGTACTTC.

This clone came up a few times. CDR3 loop: CASSVVGSGSNEQFF. The CDR3 nucleotides are TGTGCCAGCAGCGTAGTGGGTAGCGGGAGCAATGAGCAGTTCTTC. This chain links TRBV9 with TRBJ2-1; TRBD2 matches at 9 bases. Germline V gene data show CDR1 as SGDLS and CDR2 as YYNGEE. The CDR3 has 15 amino acids. V trimming: 0 bases; J trimming: 6 bases; junction bases outside the gene matches: 4.

The rearrangement uses TRBV28 and TRBJ2-3, with D maybe TRBD2 (5 bases). CDR3 length: 12 residues. Germline V gene sequence: CDR1 MDHEN, CDR2 SYDVKM. V lost 3 bases to trimming and J lost 6 bases, with 7 bases between them. CDR3 residues: CASSFGEDTQYF. Here the CDR3 DNA reads TGTGCCAGCAGTTTCGGGGAGGATACGCAGTATTTT.

The chain couples TRBV9 to TRBJ2-3, with D hard to call. This CDR3 is 11 amino acids long. With 4 bases removed from V and 6 bases from J, the gap between germline ends came to 6 bases. Germline loops: CDR1 SGDLS, CDR2 YYNGEE. The CDR3 region is CASSLADTQYF. The CDR3 bases are TGTGCCAGCAGCCTGGCTGATACGCAGTATTTT. Using reference TRBV9 and TRBJ2-3 for the parts outside the CDR3, the full variable domain is DSGVTQTPKHLITATGQRVTLRCSPRSGDLSVYWYQQSLDQGLQFLIQYYNGEERAKGNILERFSAQQFPDLHSELNLSSLELGDSALYFCASSLADTQYFGPGTRLTVL.

V is TRBV28 and J is TRBJ2-2; perhaps TRBD2 as D (5 bases). V was pared by 8 bases and J by 4 bases, with 8 bases between. CDR3 length: 12 residues. Germline lookup yields CDR1 MDHEN and CDR2 SYDVKM. CDR3 nucleotide sequence: TGTGCCAGCGGGAGCTCCACCGGGGAGCTGTTTTTT. This encodes CASGSSTGELFF.

This clone was found a few times. The V and J genes are TRBV25-1 and TRBJ2-1, with TRBD1 identical over 8 bases. J gave up 4 bases and V 4 bases, and 6 bases lay outside the gene matches. Germline V gene data show CDR1 as MGHDK and CDR2 as SYGVNS. CDR3 length: 15 amino acids. Written as DNA, the CDR3 is TGTGCCAGCAGTGTCAGGGGGCTAGTATACAATGAGCAGTTCTTC. Translated: CASSVRGLVYNEQFF.

This chain connects TRBV10-3 to TRBJ2-1, with TRBD1 matching over 7 bases. The V gene's germline CDR1 is ENHRY and CDR2 SYGVKD. This CDR3 spans 14 amino acids. Losses at the gene ends were 4 bases for V and 7 bases for J; bases not matched to a gene: 7. The CDR3 DNA reads as TGTGCCATCAGTGGGACAGGCAGTGGAAATGAGCAGTTCTTC. It yields the protein CAISGTGSGNEQFF.

This chain links TRBV14 with TRBJ2-3; D not certain. Trimming removed 3 bases at V and 1 base at J, with 5 bases between. The CDR3 extends over 13 amino acids. Germline CDR1 is SGHDN and CDR2 is FVKESK. CDR3 bases: TGTGCCAGCAGCCATGGGGGCACAGATACGCAGTATTTT. Its protein product is CASSHGGTDTQYF.

This clone was recorded a few times. The chain uses TRBV5-1 and TRBJ2-5, with TRBD2 matching 11 bases. Germline lookup yields CDR1 SGHRS and CDR2 YFSETQ. This CDR3 is built from 16 residues. With 0 bases clipped from V and 4 bases from J, the junction kept 5 bases outside the gene matches. The CDR3 loop is CASSLALGLAGETQYF. The CDR3 DNA sequence: TGCGCCAGCAGCTTGGCTCTTGGACTAGCGGGAGAGACCCAGTACTTC.

Only a few counts were recorded for this clone. The chain carries TRBV19 and TRBJ2-4, with 9 bases that match TRBD1. Germline values: CDR1 LNHDA, CDR2 SQIVND (reference sequence). The CDR3 is 14 amino acids. V was pared by 5 bases and J by 6 bases, with 5 bases of the junction left unmatched. The CDR3 coding sequence is TGTGCCAGTAGTCTCGAGGACAGGGGAAACATTCAGTACTTC. It encodes CASSLEDRGNIQYF.

This chain joins TRBV5-4 and TRBJ2-1, with D perhaps matching TRBD1 (6 bases). CDR1 and CDR2 from the germline V gene are SGHNT and YYREEE (reference sequence). V was trimmed by 3 bases and J by 0 bases, leaving 13 bases between them. CDR3 size: 16 residues. The CDR3 here is CASSSKDRISYNEQFF. The CDR3 region has the DNA TGTGCCAGCAGCTCCAAAGACAGGATCTCCTACAATGAGCAGTTCTTC. Full variable domain (rest looked up from reference TRBV5-4 and TRBJ2-1): ETGVTQSPTHLIKTRGQQVTLRCSSQSGHNTVSWYQQALGQGPQFIFQYYREEENGRGNFPPRFSGLQFPNYSSELNVNALELDDSALYLCASSSKDRISYNEQFFGPGTRLTVL.

The chain carries TRBV5-4 and TRBJ2-3; the D call may be TRBD1 or TRBD2 (5 bases each). There are 16 residues in the CDR3. Germline CDR1 SGHNT, CDR2 YYREEE (reference sequence). Trimming removed 4 bases from V and 0 bases from J, with 15 bases in between. The CDR3 region has the DNA TGTGCCAGCAGCGCCTACGGGGCTGGAAGCACAGATACGCAGTATTTT. It yields the protein CASSAYGAGSTDTQYF.

This clone turned up a few times. The rearrangement uses TRBV7-3 and TRBJ2-2, with D tentatively TRBD1 (5 bases). The CDR3 extends over 16 amino acids. V was cut by 2 bases and J by 1 base, with 11 bases left in between. Germline V gene sequence: CDR1 SGHTA, CDR2 FQGTGA. This CDR3 is CASSLLGQGNTGELFF. The CDR3 coding sequence is TGTGCCAGCAGCTTATTAGGCCAGGGGAACACCGGGGAGCTGTTTTTT.

This chain connects TRBV11-2 to TRBJ2-1; D ambiguous. The CDR3 spans 11 residues. Per the germline V gene, CDR1 is SGHAT and CDR2 is FQNNGV. V dropped 3 bases and J dropped 8 bases, with 5 bases sitting between them. The CDR3 is CASSFSDEQFF. CDR3 sequence (DNA): TGTGCCAGCAGCTTCTCCGATGAGCAGTTCTTC.

The gene calls are TRBV30 and TRBJ1-4, with 7 nucleotides matching TRBD1. The CDR3 extends over 14 amino acids. From germline, CDR1 is GTSNPN and CDR2 SVGIG (reference sequence). V lost 4 bases and J lost 8; bases outside the gene matches: 10. CDR3 amino acids: CAWNRGGGREKLFF. The CDR3 nucleotides read TGTGCCTGGAACCGGGGAGGGGGCAGGGAAAAACTGTTTTTT.